One sample yielded the 8 T cell receptor beta chains listed below, sequenced in a study of blood T cell repertoires in COVID-19. Method: immunoSEQ multiplex PCR; TCRdb's copy keeps in-frame clones and lacks some. The top ten hold 1.5% to 2% of the sample, which has approximately 270,000 clones, roughly 85% seen once. The sequenced material came from PBMCs or T cells enriched from blood (not recorded which). All receptors come from a woman in her forties or fifties who had recovered from COVID-19.

This clone appeared a few times. The genes are TRBV5-1 and TRBJ2-2; TRBD1 is a possible D gene (6 bases). The germline V and J ends were trimmed by 4 bases and 3 bases, with 16 bases remaining between them. This CDR3 spans 16 amino acids. The germline V gene encodes CDR1 SGHRS and CDR2 YFSETQ. The CDR3 spells CASSLMGAPDTGELFF. CDR3 coding DNA: TGCGCCAGCAGCCTCATGGGGGCCCCCGACACCGGGGAGCTGTTTTTT.

The CDR3 bases are TGTGCCAGTAGTTACCAGGGGGCGAACACTGAAGCTTTCTTT. It encodes CASSYQGANTEAFF. The chain uses TRBV19 and TRBJ1-1, with TRBD1 identical over 8 bases. Germline loops: CDR1 LNHDA, CDR2 SQIVND (reference sequence). The V segment lost 5 bases and the J segment 1 base; nucleotides outside the gene matches: 3. This CDR3 comprises 14 residues.

This clone has just a few counts. The V and J genes are TRBV5-3 and TRBJ2-5, with 10 bases matching TRBD1. TRBV5-3 qualifies as an ORF whose function is uncertain. The CDR3 loop spans 15 amino acids. The V gene end was trimmed by 4 bases and the J gene end by 5 bases; junction bases not matched to a gene: 8. The CDR3 DNA reads TGTGCCAGAAGCCTTAGACAGGGGGCGCGGGAGACCCAGTACTTC. Its protein is CARSLRQGARETQYF.

This clone was seen a few times. J is TRBJ2-7 and V is TRBV5-5, with 11 nucleotides matching TRBD1. V gave up 0 bases and J gave up 6 bases; unmatched junction bases: 5. CDR1 SGHKS and CDR2 YYEKEE come from the germline V gene (reference sequence). The CDR3 covers 15 residues. The CDR3: CASSLGRTGGVEQYF. The CDR3 nucleotides read TGTGCCAGCAGCTTGGGCCGGACAGGGGGCGTCGAGCAGTACTTC.

In its sample, this clone was seen once. V is TRBV30 and J is TRBJ2-7; possible D gene TRBD2, 7 bases. Germline CDR1 and CDR2: GTSNPN and SVGIG (reference sequence). Trimming stripped 3 bases from V and 2 bases from J, with 11 bases between. The CDR3 length is 13 residues. The chain's CDR3 is CAWSAGAPYEQYF. As DNA, the CDR3 is TGTGCCTGGAGCGCGGGGGCCCCCTACGAGCAGTACTTC.

For the CDR3, the DNA is TGTGCCAGCAGCTCACTAGCGTCCCAGACCGGGGAGCTGTTTTTT. Protein product: CASSSLASQTGELFF. The chain joins TRBV5-4 to TRBJ2-2, with 7 bases lining up with TRBD2. The CDR3 contains 15 residues. From germline, CDR1 is SGHNT and CDR2 YYREEE (reference sequence). V lost 3 bases to trimming and J lost 5 bases; unmatched junction nucleotides: 7.

DNA of the CDR3: TGTGCCAGCAGTCCGCGCCCAGGGACAGGGTGGCCGTACGAGCAGTACTTC. Translation: CASSPRPGTGWPYEQYF. The chain combines TRBV27 with TRBJ2-7; 9 bases align to TRBD1. CDR1 is MNHEY, CDR2 SMNVEV, per germline (reference sequence). The CDR3 is 17 amino acids. Losses at the gene ends were 5 bases for V and 4 bases for J; bases not matched to a gene: 15.

This chain uses TRBV18 with TRBJ2-1; perhaps TRBD2 as D (7 bases). V lost 2 bases to trimming and J lost 4 bases, with 12 bases between them. The CDR3 has 15 residues. Germline V gene lookup returns CDR1 KGHSH and CDR2 LQKENI. In nucleotides, the CDR3 is TGTGCCAGCTCACCAGGGGGCGGGGGTTACAATGAGCAGTTCTTC. It encodes CASSPGGGGYNEQFF.